Sequencing of this TCR beta chain was carried out in a study of molecular identifiers for immune sequencing clone quantification. Study-level background: Replicate RNA came from roughly 18,000 or 92,000 naive CD8 cells and was split five ways, and four parts were sequenced.

Study-level points and caveats: Effector cells kept over 97% of their molecules in clones above 20 RNA copies, while naive cells kept under 1% there. Spiked Jurkat TCR RNA equivalent to one cell reportedly surfaced among some 1 million naive cells.

The germline V gene has CDR1 SGDLS and CDR2 YYNGEE. The CDR3 consists of 17 residues. Germline trimming cut 0 bases from V and 6 bases from J; bases unmatched to any gene: 5. Bulk TCR libraries were made with methods that had been previously described and with listed TCR primers. One entry per CDR3 protein results from TCRdb running MiXCR on the PCR reads. The table records about 54,000 distinct CDR3 sequences, under 30% of them present only once. This clonotype showed up many times. What it binds is not known. The sample comprised naive CD8+ T cells from blood, with Jurkat cell RNA spiked in. As for subset: FACS-sorted CD8+CD4-CCR7+CD45RA+ naive T cells. The genes are TRBV9 and TRBJ2-2; the match to TRBD2 covers 13 bases. The TCR originated in a human donor in good health. Some libraries in this study had Jurkat cell RNA spiked in. CDR3 in DNA: TGTGCCAGCAGCGTAGCTGGACTAGCGGGAGTCTCCGGGGAGCTGTTTTTT. It specifies CASSVAGLAGVSGELFF.